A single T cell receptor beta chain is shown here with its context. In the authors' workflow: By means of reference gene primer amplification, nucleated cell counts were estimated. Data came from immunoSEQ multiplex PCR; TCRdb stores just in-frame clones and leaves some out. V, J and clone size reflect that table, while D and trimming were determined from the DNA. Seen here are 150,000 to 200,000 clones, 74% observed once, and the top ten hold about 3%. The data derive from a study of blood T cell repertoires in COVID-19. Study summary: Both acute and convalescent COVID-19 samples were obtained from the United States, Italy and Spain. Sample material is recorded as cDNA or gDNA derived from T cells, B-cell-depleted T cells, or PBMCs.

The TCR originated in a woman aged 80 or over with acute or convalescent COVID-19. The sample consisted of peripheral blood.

In DNA form, the CDR3 reads TGCGCCAGCAGCTTAGGGGGACAGGATTCGGATGAGCAGTTCTTC. Its translation: CASSLGGQDSDEQFF. This chain connects TRBV5-1 to TRBJ2-1, with 8 bases aligning to TRBD1. Per germline, CDR1 SGHRS and CDR2 YFSETQ. The CDR3 contains 15 residues. V lost 2 bases, J lost 8 bases, and 9 bases stayed unmatched.